The rows below give T cell receptor beta chains drawn from one sample of a study of metastatic and nonmetastatic thyroid tumors. TCRdb reprocessed the PCR reads using MiXCR. This table has some 38,000 clones, roughly 14% appearing once. The sample was blood. The origin of the receptors is a female donor with papillary thyroid cancer or a benign thyroid nodule (not recorded which). Some clones in this sample may be carry-over from other donors' samples. CDR3s include the opening cysteine and the closing phenylalanine or tryptophan. A D gene is named only where the DNA matches it firmly. For some rows the clone size is stated as once, few or many, or as a class when expanded; others skip it.

V: TRBV7-3; J: TRBJ2-7; size: .; D: .; DNA: TGTGCCAGCAGCTTAGTGCGGGGAGCGCCACGATACGAACAGTACTTC; CDR3: CASSLVRGAPRYEQYF
V: TRBV20-1; J: TRBJ1-1; size: many; D: .; DNA: TGCAGAGGAAGTGGCAACACTGAAGCTTTCTTT; CDR3: CRGSGNTEAFF
V: TRBV6-2/TRBV6-3; J: TRBJ2-5; size: few; D: TRBD2; DNA: TGTGCCAGCAGGGGGACTAGCGGGAGTGGACAGACCCTGTACTTC; CDR3: CASRGTSGSGQTLYF
V: TRBV11-3; J: TRBJ2-1; size: many; D: TRBD2; DNA: TGTGCCAGCAGCCTATTCGCTAGCGGGAGTGTCAATGAGCAGTTCTTC; CDR3: CASSLFASGSVNEQFF
V: TRBV6-1; J: TRBJ1-2; size: many; D: .; DNA: TGTGCCAGCAGTGACTACAGGGATGGCTACACCTTC; CDR3: CASSDYRDGYTF
V: TRBV6-1; J: TRBJ1-2; size: many; D: .; DNA: TGTGCCAGCAGGAAGACAGGCTATGGCTACACCTTC; CDR3: CASRKTGYGYTF
V: TRBV12-5; J: TRBJ2-1; size: many; D: .; DNA: TGTGCTAGTGGTTTGGTAGGTTTGTTCTTC; CDR3: CASGLVGLFF
V: TRBV20-1; J: TRBJ2-7; size: .; D: .; DNA: TGCAGTGCTAGAGATTTAGGGGGGAGGGAGCAGTACTTC; CDR3: CSARDLGGREQYF
V: TRBV7-2; J: TRBJ2-7; size: few; D: .; DNA: TGTGCCAGCACCCTTCCTTGGGAGCAGTACTTC; CDR3: CASTLPWEQYF
V: TRBV28; J: TRBJ1-2; size: few; D: .; DNA: TGTACCAGCTGGGGTTCGGTAAGAGATGGCTACACCTTC; CDR3: CTSWGSVRDGYTF
V: TRBV7-2; J: TRBJ2-7; size: many; D: .; DNA: TGTGCCAGCACCCCCCCGGGACGCGCAAAGGGTAACGAGCAGTACTTC; CDR3: CASTPPGRAKGNEQYF
V: TRBV28; J: TRBJ2-7; size: .; D: TRBD2; DNA: TGTGCCAGCAGTGGCGGGAGGGCATCCTACGAGCAGTACTTC; CDR3: CASSGGRASYEQYF
V: TRBV9; J: TRBJ2-7; size: once; D: .; DNA: TGCGCCAGCAGCGTAGCTTTCGGGATCTCCTACGAGCAGTACTTC; CDR3: CASSVAFGISYEQYF
V: TRBV15; J: TRBJ2-7; size: many; D: TRBD2; DNA: TGTGCCACCAGCAGAGCCCTAGCGGGAGCTGGAGAGCAGTACTTC; CDR3: CATSRALAGAGEQYF
V: TRBV10-3; J: TRBJ1-1; size: many; D: .; DNA: TGTGCCATCAGTGAAGCGCAGGGGCCGAACACTGAAGCTTTCTTT; CDR3: CAISEAQGPNTEAFF
V: TRBV28; J: TRBJ2-7; size: .; D: .; DNA: TGTGCCAGCATTCAGATTTGGGTCGAGCAGTACTTC; CDR3: CASIQIWVEQYF
V: TRBV3-1; J: TRBJ2-5; size: many; D: .; DNA: TGTGCCAGCAGCCCCAGTCAGCGTAGGGAGACCCAGTACTTC; CDR3: CASSPSQRRETQYF
V: TRBV5-1; J: TRBJ1-4; size: many; D: TRBD1; DNA: TGCGCCAGCAGCCCAACCCCTCAGGGGGCGCTTAGTGAAAAACTGTTTTTT; CDR3: CASSPTPQGALSEKLFF
V: TRBV6-2/TRBV6-3; J: TRBJ2-2; size: medium-sized; D: TRBD2; DNA: TGTGCCAGCAGTATCGGACTAGCCCCCGCCGGGGAGCTGTTTTTT; CDR3: CASSIGLAPAGELFF
V: TRBV24-1; J: TRBJ2-2; size: many; D: TRBD2; DNA: TGTGCCACCAGTGATCTCCATGGAGGTAGCGGGAGACCCGGGGAGCTGTTTTTT; CDR3: CATSDLHGGSGRPGELFF
V: TRBV20-1; J: TRBJ1-2; size: many; D: .; DNA: TGCAGCCCCCGGGAGGGGCAGGATGGCTACACCTTC; CDR3: CSPREGQDGYTF
V: TRBV6-5; J: TRBJ1-1; size: few; D: .; DNA: TGTGCCAGCAGTTACTGGCCTGAAGCCTTCTTT; CDR3: CASSYWPEAFF
V: TRBV20-1; J: TRBJ1-1; size: .; D: .; DNA: TGCAGTGCTACCGACCCGCTGACGGTGAACATTGAAGCTTTCTTT; CDR3: CSATDPLTVNIEAFF
V: TRBV2; J: TRBJ1-2; size: many; D: TRBD1; DNA: TGTGCCAGCATGACAGGGACACCTAACTATGGCTACACCTTC; CDR3: CASMTGTPNYGYTF
V: TRBV20-1; J: TRBJ1-2; size: few; D: .; DNA: TGCAGTGCTAGATTCGCAGGGGACGCATATGGCTACACCTTC; CDR3: CSARFAGDAYGYTF
V: TRBV5-1; J: TRBJ1-1; size: many; D: .; DNA: TGCGCCAGCAGCCAAAACATCATGAACACTGAAGCTTTCTTT; CDR3: CASSQNIMNTEAFF
V: TRBV19; J: TRBJ1-1; size: many; D: .; DNA: TGTGCCAGTAGCCCGGGCAGGGGAGGGACTGAAGCTTTCTTT; CDR3: CASSPGRGGTEAFF
V: TRBV6-2/TRBV6-3; J: TRBJ2-7; size: .; D: TRBD1; DNA: TGTGCCAGCAGTCCTCCCTCCAGGACAGGGGCTAACGAGCAGTACTTC; CDR3: CASSPPSRTGANEQYF
V: TRBV28; J: TRBJ1-6; size: .; D: .; DNA: TGTGCCAGCAGTTTCTGCAGGGGCTGGTCACCCCACCACTTT; CDR3: CASSFCRGWSPHHF
V: TRBV6-1; J: TRBJ2-5; size: many; D: .; DNA: TGTGCCAGCAGTGAGGGCAGTTCGGAGACCCAGTACTTC; CDR3: CASSEGSSETQYF
V: TRBV10-3; J: TRBJ2-1; size: .; D: TRBD2; DNA: TGTGCCATCAGTGTGCGGCTCGGGGGGGATGAGCAGTTCTTC; CDR3: CAISVRLGGDEQFF
V: TRBV27; J: TRBJ2-6; size: medium-sized; D: TRBD2; DNA: TGTGCCAGCAGTTTATCCCCTAGCGGGAGTTCTGGGGCCAACGTCCTGACTTTC; CDR3: CASSLSPSGSSGANVLTF
V: TRBV6-1; J: TRBJ2-3; size: medium-sized; D: .; DNA: TGTGCCAGCCATCCGGGAGAGGGGGGCCGTACGCAGTATTTT; CDR3: CASHPGEGGRTQYF
V: TRBV9; J: TRBJ1-6; size: many; D: TRBD1; DNA: TGTGCCAGCAGCGCAGGATCTGACAGGGTTTCACCCCTCCACTTT; CDR3: CASSAGSDRVSPLHF
V: TRBV20-1; J: TRBJ2-7; size: many; D: TRBD1; DNA: TGCAGTGCCCGCCCCCTGACGGGACAGGGCGAGCAGTACTTC; CDR3: CSARPLTGQGEQYF
V: TRBV28; J: TRBJ1-1; size: few; D: .; DNA: TGTGCCAGCAGTACCGTCGGACGGACTGAAGCTTTCTTT; CDR3: CASSTVGRTEAFF
V: TRBV20-1; J: TRBJ2-1; size: many; D: .; DNA: TGCAGTGCTAGAGTTAGCGGAAGGGGTGAGCAGTTCTTC; CDR3: CSARVSGRGEQFF
V: TRBV6-1; J: TRBJ1-6; size: medium-sized; D: .; DNA: TGTGCCAGCAGTGTCTCCCAGGGCGGCTCACCCCTCCACTTT; CDR3: CASSVSQGGSPLHF
V: TRBV6-2/TRBV6-3; J: TRBJ2-5; size: few; D: .; DNA: TGTGCCAGCAGTTACTCGACAGGACTATCGGGAGCAGAGACCCAGTACTTC; CDR3: CASSYSTGLSGAETQYF
V: TRBV29-1; J: TRBJ1-1; size: many; D: .; DNA: TGCAGCGTTGAATTGCAGGCTAACACTGAAGCTTTCTTT; CDR3: CSVELQANTEAFF
V: TRBV6-1; J: TRBJ1-3; size: medium-sized; D: .; DNA: TGTGCCAGCAGTGGATCGAGCTCTGGAAACACCATATATTTT; CDR3: CASSGSSSGNTIYF
V: TRBV6-1; J: TRBJ2-1; size: many; D: TRBD2; DNA: TGTGCCAGCAGGGGAGCGGGACGGGGGTTCTTC; CDR3: CASRGAGRGFF
V: TRBV18; J: TRBJ1-1; size: many; D: .; DNA: TGTGCCAGCTCACCACCGCTCAGACAGATGAACACTGAAGCTTTCTTT; CDR3: CASSPPLRQMNTEAFF
V: TRBV20-1; J: TRBJ2-1; size: many; D: TRBD2; DNA: TGCAGTGCAAAGCGGGAGTGGTCCTACAATGAGCAGTTCTTC; CDR3: CSAKREWSYNEQFF
V: TRBV29-1; J: TRBJ2-3; size: many; D: TRBD2; DNA: TGCAGCGTCGAAGTTGGACTAGCGGGCACAGATACGCAGTATTTT; CDR3: CSVEVGLAGTDTQYF
V: TRBV7-2; J: TRBJ1-2; size: .; D: .; DNA: TGTGCCAGCAGCTTAGCCTATAGGCGGGACGAGGGCCGGCGGGGCTACACCTTC; CDR3: CASSLAYRRDEGRRGYTF
V: TRBV15; J: TRBJ2-6; size: many; D: TRBD2; DNA: TGTGCCACCAGCAGAGATGGAGCGGGAGCTCCTGGGGCCAACGTCCTGACTTTC; CDR3: CATSRDGAGAPGANVLTF
V: TRBV6-1; J: TRBJ1-5; size: many; D: .; DNA: TGTGCCAGCAGTTTTGGGGGTAGGGGCAATCAGCCCCAGCATTTT; CDR3: CASSFGGRGNQPQHF
V: TRBV20-1; J: TRBJ2-1; size: many; D: TRBD2; DNA: TGCAGTGCGTCGAGACTAGCTTCCTACAATGAGCAGTTCTTC; CDR3: CSASRLASYNEQFF
V: TRBV24-1; J: TRBJ2-1; size: many; D: .; DNA: TGTGCCACCAGTCGTAGGGGATTGCGCAATGAGCAGTTCTTC; CDR3: CATSRRGLRNEQFF
V: TRBV11-1; J: TRBJ1-1; size: many; D: .; DNA: TGTGCCAGCAGCGGCGGCCTTCCAGGAGGAAACACTGAAGCTTTCTTT; CDR3: CASSGGLPGGNTEAFF